Listed here are 29 T cell receptor beta chains from one sample, sequenced in a study of HIV-infected patients and healthy controls. TCRdb recomputed calls from the 5' RACE reads with MiXCR, one row per CDR3 protein. This sample has some 70,000 distinct CDR3 sequences; around 21% occur once, and the top ten carry 1.4% to 1.5%. Sequencing was performed on CD4+ T cells from blood. These TCRs come from a human donor in good health.

This clonotype was seen a handful of times. CDR3 in amino acids: CASSLRDRDMFGANVLTF. The CDR3 region has the DNA TGTGCCAGCTCACTCCGGGACAGGGACATGTTTGGGGCCAACGTCCTGACTTTC. This chain connects TRBV18 to TRBJ2-6; 9 nucleotides match TRBD1. CDR3 size: 18 residues. The V gene's germline CDR1 is KGHSH and CDR2 LQKENI. J was trimmed by 3 bases and V by 4 bases; bases with no gene match: 10. The full variable domain, completed using reference TRBV18 and TRBJ2-6, is NAGVMQNPRHLVRRRGQEARLRCSPMKGHSHVYWYRQLPEEGLKFMVYLQKENIIDESGMPKERFSAEFPKEGPSILRIQQVVRGDSAAYFCASSLRDRDMFGANVLTFGAGSRLTVL.

This clonotype was counted many times. The chain joins TRBV7-9 to TRBJ1-2; 8 positions agree with TRBD1. CDR3 length equals 15 residues. V shed 1 base, J shed 3 bases, and the junction held 4 bases outside the gene matches. Germline loops: CDR1 SEHNR, CDR2 FQNEAQ (reference sequence). The CDR3 spells CASSLGAGGDYGYTF. CDR3 coding DNA: TGTGCCAGCAGCTTAGGGGCAGGGGGCGACTATGGCTACACCTTC.

The sample holds many counts of this clonotype. The rearrangement links TRBV7-2 to TRBJ1-1; TRBD1 matches at 9 bases. V was clipped by 1 base and J by 6 bases; unmatched bases: 6. The CDR3 runs 15 residues. The germline gives CDR1 SGHTA, CDR2 FQGNSA. CDR3 region: CASSLGGQGPAEAFF. The CDR3 coding sequence is TGTGCCAGCAGCTTAGGGGGACAGGGTCCCGCTGAAGCTTTCTTT.

This clonotype was seen repeatedly, ten times or more. This sequence joins TRBV11-1 and TRBJ2-1, with TRBD1 identical over 7 bases. With 5 bases clipped from V and 1 base from J, the junction kept 8 bases outside the gene matches. In germline, CDR1 is SGHAT, CDR2 FQDESV (reference sequence). CDR3 length: 16 residues. The CDR3, as DNA: TGTGCCAGCAGCCCCCCCCGACAGGGATCCTACAATGAGCAGTTCTTC. This gives the protein CASSPPRQGSYNEQFF.

This clonotype has a count of ten or more. Here the CDR3 reads CASSPTGQNYNEQFF. For the CDR3, the DNA is TGTGCCAGCAGCCCGACGGGGCAAAACTACAATGAGCAGTTCTTC. The chain links TRBV7-3 to TRBJ2-1; D may be TRBD1 or TRBD2 (5 bases each). V lost 5 bases and J 3 bases, leaving 14 bases between the germline ends. The germline gives CDR1 SGHTA, CDR2 FQGTGA. The CDR3 totals 15 residues.

The chain employs TRBV7-6 and TRBJ1-5, with 11 bases lining up with TRBD1. Germline CDR1 and CDR2: SGHVS and FNYEAQ. This CDR3 region has 17 residues. With V trimmed by 5 bases and J by 4 bases, 10 bases remained unmatched. The CDR3 here is CASSPQPGTGGNQPQHF. The CDR3 DNA reads as TGTGCCAGCAGCCCCCAACCCGGGACAGGGGGTAATCAGCCCCAGCATTTT.

J is TRBJ1-3 and V is TRBV3-1, with D perhaps TRBD1 (5 bases). Between the trimmed V and J ends, which lost 4 bases and 3 bases, there was a span of 13 bases. Germline V gene lookup returns CDR1 LGHDT and CDR2 YNNKEL (reference sequence). The CDR3 sequence is 15 residues long. The CDR3 sequence is CASSPAGTVGNTIYF. In nucleotides, the CDR3 is TGTGCCAGCAGCCCAGCCGGGACCGTTGGAAACACCATATATTTT.

This clonotype was observed a handful of times. The chain couples TRBV20-1 to TRBJ2-3; TRBD1 matches 8 bases. The CDR3 totals 15 residues. With 2 bases clipped from V and 1 base from J, the junction kept 5 bases outside the gene matches. CDR1 is DFQATT and CDR2 is SNEGSKA in the germline V gene (reference sequence). The chain's CDR3 is CSARRQGPRTDTQYF. The CDR3 DNA reads as TGCAGTGCTAGAAGACAGGGGCCTCGCACAGATACGCAGTATTTT.

This clonotype was counted between two and nine times. The chain combines TRBV4-1 with TRBJ2-1, with D tentatively TRBD1 (6 bases). The CDR3 is made up of 16 amino acids. V lost 0 bases, J lost 2 bases, and 11 bases lay in between. Germline V gene lookup returns CDR1 MGHRA and CDR2 YSYEKL. This chain's CDR3 is CASSQDLGTTYNEQFF. Here the CDR3 DNA reads TGCGCCAGCAGCCAAGATCTAGGGACAACCTACAATGAGCAGTTCTTC.

The chain joins TRBV7-2 to TRBJ2-1, with D possibly TRBD2 on 5 matching bases. Germline loops: CDR1 SGHTA, CDR2 FQGNSA. V lost 6 bases to trimming and J lost 5 bases, with 14 bases between them. The CDR3 length is 14 residues. CDR3 coding DNA: TGTGCCAGCAGTCCTAGCCGGGCCGACAATGAGCAGTTCTTC. As protein: CASSPSRADNEQFF.

This clonotype was observed a few times. The genes are TRBV3-1 and TRBJ1-3; D not resolved. Trimming cost V 4 bases and J 0 bases, with 7 bases left between them. The length of the CDR3 is 14 residues. Per the germline V gene, CDR1 is LGHDT and CDR2 is YNNKEL (reference sequence). The CDR3 sequence is CASSRVTSGNTIYF. CDR3 DNA: TGTGCCAGCAGCCGCGTGACCTCTGGAAACACCATATATTTT. Using reference TRBV3-1 and TRBJ1-3 for the parts outside the CDR3, the full variable domain is DTAVSQTPKYLVTQMGNDKSIKCEQNLGHDTMYWYKQDSKKFLKIMFSYNNKELIINETVPNRFSPKSPDKAHLNLHINSLELGDSAVYFCASSRVTSGNTIYFGEGSWLTVV.

This clonotype was observed a few times. The chain employs TRBV2 and TRBJ1-5, with D possibly being TRBD1 (6 bases). The CDR3 is made up of 14 amino acids. Trimming removed 3 bases at V and 7 bases at J, with 13 bases between. Germline V lookup: CDR1 SNHLY, CDR2 FYNNEI. CDR3 sequence reads: CASSDMGALQPQHF. In DNA, the CDR3 is TGTGCCAGCAGTGATATGGGGGCTCTCCAGCCCCAGCATTTT.

This rearrangement joins TRBV14 to TRBJ2-3; TRBD2 is a possible D gene (5 bases). Looked up from germline, CDR1 is SGHDN and CDR2 is FVKESK. CDR3 length: 14 residues. V shed 6 bases and J shed 4 bases, with 14 bases lying between them. The CDR3 DNA reads as TGTGCCAGCAGTCCGGGATTGTACGCAGATACGCAGTATTTT. Protein sequence: CASSPGLYADTQYF.

This clonotype was seen a handful of times. The V gene is TRBV30, the J gene TRBJ1-2; 12 bases align to TRBD1. Trimming removed 2 bases from V and 2 bases from J; junction bases left unmatched: 6. In germline, CDR1 is GTSNPN, CDR2 SVGIG (reference sequence). There are 16 residues in the CDR3. The CDR3: CAWSPRDRGPNYGYTF. CDR3 sequence (DNA): TGTGCCTGGAGTCCGAGGGACAGGGGGCCCAACTATGGCTACACCTTC. Full variable domain (remainder filled in from reference TRBV30 and TRBJ1-2): SQTIHQWPATLVQPVGSPLSLECTVEGTSNPNLYWYRQAAGRGLQLLFYSVGIGQISSEVPQNLSASRPQDRQFILSSKKLLLSDSGFYLCAWSPRDRGPNYGYTFGSGTRLTVV.

The gene calls are TRBV30 and TRBJ1-3; no definite D call. The CDR3 contains 11 residues. V gave up 5 bases and J gave up 4 bases, with 6 bases separating them. Germline V gene lookup returns CDR1 GTSNPN and CDR2 SVGIG (reference sequence). CDR3 residues: CAWSWGNTIYF. The CDR3 bases are TGTGCCTGGTCATGGGGAAACACCATATATTTT.

V and J are TRBV7-2 and TRBJ1-1; D is unclear. Per the germline V gene, CDR1 is SGHTA and CDR2 is FQGNSA. The CDR3 extends over 13 amino acids. The ends were cut back, 2 bases at V and 5 bases at J, with 9 bases in the middle. CDR3 protein: CASSLNRGTEAFF. CDR3 in DNA: TGTGCCAGCAGCTTAAACCGTGGTACTGAAGCTTTCTTT.

This clonotype has at least ten counts. This chain links TRBV9 with TRBJ1-2, with D unclear. CDR1 and CDR2 (germline): SGDLS, YYNGEE. V gave up 0 bases and J gave up 3 bases, with 9 bases separating them. CDR3 length equals 14 residues. For the CDR3, the DNA is TGTGCCAGCAGCGTAGCGGTCACAGACTATGGCTACACCTTC. Protein sequence: CASSVAVTDYGYTF. The full variable domain, rest sourced from reference TRBV9 and TRBJ1-2, is DSGVTQTPKHLITATGQRVTLRCSPRSGDLSVYWYQQSLDQGLQFLIQYYNGEERAKGNILERFSAQQFPDLHSELNLSSLELGDSALYFCASSVAVTDYGYTFGSGTRLTVV.

The chain carries TRBV5-4 and TRBJ2-7, with 8 positions matching TRBD1. CDR3 length equals 14 residues. The germline V gene encodes CDR1 SGHNT and CDR2 YYREEE (reference sequence). With 4 bases clipped from V and 2 bases from J, the junction kept 5 bases outside the gene matches. CDR3 in DNA: TGTGCCAGCAGCCTGGACAGGGCCACCTACGAGCAGTACTTC. It translates to CASSLDRATYEQYF.

In this sample, this clonotype turned up many times. The chain recombines TRBV3-1 with TRBJ2-5; 10 bases map to TRBD2. The germline V gene encodes CDR1 LGHDT and CDR2 YNNKEL (reference sequence). V trimming: 5 bases; J trimming: 5 bases; junction bases outside the gene matches: 8. The CDR3 consists of 15 residues. CDR3 protein: CASSVQRGGRETQYF. DNA for the CDR3: TGTGCCAGCAGCGTCCAGCGGGGGGGCCGGGAGACCCAGTACTTC.

This clonotype was detected many times. The chain links TRBV3-1 to TRBJ1-5, with 7 bases aligning to TRBD1. With V trimmed by 3 bases and J by 1 base, 0 bases remained unmatched. Per germline, CDR1 LGHDT and CDR2 YNNKEL (reference sequence). The CDR3 covers 14 residues. In DNA, the CDR3 is TGTGCCAGCAGCCAGGGACAGAGCAATCAGCCCCAGCATTTT. It encodes CASSQGQSNQPQHF.

This clonotype was counted ten times or more. V and J are TRBV18 and TRBJ2-1; TRBD2 matches 9 bases. The germline CDR1 and CDR2 sequences are KGHSH and LQKENI. This CDR3 contains 17 residues. The V gene end was trimmed by 8 bases and the J gene end by 0 bases; junction bases not matched to a gene: 11. For the CDR3, the DNA is TGTGCCAGCCGACAGAGCGGGAGGTCGATCTCCTACAATGAGCAGTTCTTC. This sequence encodes CASRQSGRSISYNEQFF.

This chain connects TRBV14 to TRBJ1-1, with 11 bases lining up with TRBD1. V was pared by 1 base and J by 5 bases, with 9 bases of the junction left unmatched. CDR1 is SGHDN, CDR2 FVKESK, per germline. The CDR3 contains 17 residues. CDR3 sequence: CASSQGVGQGAKTEAFF. The CDR3 region has the DNA TGTGCCAGCAGCCAAGGGGTCGGACAGGGGGCAAAGACTGAAGCTTTCTTT.

In this sample, this clonotype turned up a few times. The rearrangement links TRBV13 to TRBJ1-1; TRBD1 might be the D (5 bases). CDR1 is PRHDT and CDR2 is FYEKMQ in the germline V gene (reference sequence). The CDR3 sequence is 15 residues long. Between the trimmed V and J ends, which lost 5 bases and 0 bases, there was a span of 13 bases. DNA of the CDR3: TGTGCCAGCAGCCTCATACGGGGCATGAACACTGAAGCTTTCTTT. This sequence encodes CASSLIRGMNTEAFF.

Here the CDR3 reads CASSSSDRVSYSPLHF. The CDR3 DNA sequence: TGTGCCAGCAGTTCCTCTGACAGGGTCTCTTATTCACCCCTCCACTTT. The chain couples TRBV12-3 or TRBV12-4 to TRBJ1-6; TRBD1 aligns across 7 bases. There are 16 residues in the CDR3. V shed 4 bases, J shed 8 bases, and the junction held 11 bases outside the gene matches.

In this sample, this clonotype turned up a few times. This rearrangement joins TRBV4-1 to TRBJ2-4; D gene uncertain. V was pared by 0 bases and J by 5 bases, with 2 bases between. The CDR3 totals 12 residues. Germline V gene lookup returns CDR1 MGHRA and CDR2 YSYEKL. CDR3 sequence: CASSQDQNIQYF. The DNA for the CDR3 is TGCGCCAGCAGCCAAGATCAAAACATTCAGTACTTC.

The CDR3 DNA sequence: TGTGCCATCAGTGAGATTACAGGGGGGGGCGAGCAGTACTTC. This codes for CAISEITGGGEQYF. V is TRBV10-3 and J is TRBJ2-7, with D possibly TRBD1 on 8 matching bases. The CDR3 has 14 residues. Trimming left V 2 bases short and J 6 bases short, with 14 bases between. The V gene's germline CDR1 is ENHRY and CDR2 SYGVKD.

This clonotype was counted between two and nine times. This chain connects TRBV19 to TRBJ2-7; TRBD2 is a possible D gene (6 bases). V lost 4 bases, J lost 3 bases, and 10 bases lay in between. The length of the CDR3 is 13 residues. The germline gives CDR1 LNHDA, CDR2 SQIVND (reference sequence). This CDR3 is CASSTTRDYEQYF. The CDR3 nucleotides read TGTGCCAGTAGTACCACGCGGGACTACGAGCAGTACTTC.

The gene calls are TRBV24-1 and TRBJ2-7, with D unclear. Germline V gene data show CDR1 as KGHDR and CDR2 as SFDVKD. Trimming pared 7 bases from V and 6 bases from J, leaving 15 bases between. There are 13 residues in the CDR3. The CDR3 DNA sequence: TGTGCCACCAGCTCTATGGGGATTCGCGAGCAGTACTTC. Translation gives CATSSMGIREQYF.

This chain joins TRBV12-3 or TRBV12-4 and TRBJ2-3; 7 positions agree with TRBD1. The length of the CDR3 is 14 residues. Trimming at V came to 5 bases and at J to 5 bases, leaving 7 bases not matched to a gene. CDR3 loop: CASSITGVEDTQYF. CDR3 DNA: TGTGCCAGCAGTATAACAGGGGTGGAAGATACGCAGTATTTT.